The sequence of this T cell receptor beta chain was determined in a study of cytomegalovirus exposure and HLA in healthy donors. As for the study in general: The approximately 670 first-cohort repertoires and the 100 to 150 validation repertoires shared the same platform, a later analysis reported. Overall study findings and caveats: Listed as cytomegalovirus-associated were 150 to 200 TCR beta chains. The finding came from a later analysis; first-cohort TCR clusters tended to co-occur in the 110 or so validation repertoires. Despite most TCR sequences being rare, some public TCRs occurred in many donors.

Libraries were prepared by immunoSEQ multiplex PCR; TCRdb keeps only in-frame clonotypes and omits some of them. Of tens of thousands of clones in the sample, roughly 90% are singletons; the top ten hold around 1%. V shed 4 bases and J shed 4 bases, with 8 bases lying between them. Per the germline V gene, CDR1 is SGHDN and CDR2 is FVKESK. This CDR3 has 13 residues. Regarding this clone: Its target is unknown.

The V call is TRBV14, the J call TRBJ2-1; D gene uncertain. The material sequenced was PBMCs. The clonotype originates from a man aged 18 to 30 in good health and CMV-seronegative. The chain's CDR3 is CASSPDSYNEQFF. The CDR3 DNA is TGTGCCAGCAGCCCAGACTCGTACAATGAGCAGTTCTTC.